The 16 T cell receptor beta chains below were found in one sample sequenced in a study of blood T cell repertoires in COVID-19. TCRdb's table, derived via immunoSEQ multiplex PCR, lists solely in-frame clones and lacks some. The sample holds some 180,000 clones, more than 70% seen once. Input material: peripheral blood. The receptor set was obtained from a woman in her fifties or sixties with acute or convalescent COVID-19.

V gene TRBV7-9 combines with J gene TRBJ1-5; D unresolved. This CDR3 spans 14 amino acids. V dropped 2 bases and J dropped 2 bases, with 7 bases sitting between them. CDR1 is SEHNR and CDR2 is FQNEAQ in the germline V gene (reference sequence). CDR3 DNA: TGTGCCAGCAGCTTAAGTACAGGCAATCAGCCCCAGCATTTT. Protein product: CASSLSTGNQPQHF.

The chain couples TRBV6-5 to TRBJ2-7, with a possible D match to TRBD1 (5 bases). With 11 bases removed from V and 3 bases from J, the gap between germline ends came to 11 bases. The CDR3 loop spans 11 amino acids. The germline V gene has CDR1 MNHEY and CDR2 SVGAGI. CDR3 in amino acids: CALNRGYEQYF. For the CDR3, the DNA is TGTGCCCTTAATAGGGGCTACGAGCAGTACTTC.

DNA of the CDR3: TGTGCCAGCCGCGCCCCCCTCTCTGGGGCCAACGTCCTGACTTTC. Its protein product is CASRAPLSGANVLTF. The chain uses TRBV21-1 and TRBJ2-6; TRBD2, the table's D call, was not compared with the DNA. TRBV21-1 is flagged as a pseudogene. The CDR3 is 15 amino acids.

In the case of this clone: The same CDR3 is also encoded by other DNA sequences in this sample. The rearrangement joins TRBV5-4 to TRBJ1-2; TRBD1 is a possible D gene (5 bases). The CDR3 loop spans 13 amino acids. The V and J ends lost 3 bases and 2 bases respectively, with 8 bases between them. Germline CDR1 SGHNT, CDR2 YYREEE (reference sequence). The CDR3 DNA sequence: TGTGCCAGCAGCTCCAGGGTAAACTATGGCTACACCTTC. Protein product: CASSSRVNYGYTF.

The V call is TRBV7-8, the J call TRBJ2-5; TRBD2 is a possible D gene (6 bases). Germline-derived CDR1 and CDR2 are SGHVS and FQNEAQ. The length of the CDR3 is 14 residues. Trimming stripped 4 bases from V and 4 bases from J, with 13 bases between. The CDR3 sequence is CASSWRTEGETQYF. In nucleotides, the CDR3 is TGTGCCAGCAGCTGGAGGACGGAGGGAGAGACCCAGTACTTC.

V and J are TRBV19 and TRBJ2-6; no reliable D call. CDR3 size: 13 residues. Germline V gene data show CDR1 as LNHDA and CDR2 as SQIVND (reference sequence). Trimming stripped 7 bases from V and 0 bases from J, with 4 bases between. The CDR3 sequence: CASTYSGANVLTF. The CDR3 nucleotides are TGTGCCAGTACCTACTCTGGGGCCAACGTCCTGACTTTC.

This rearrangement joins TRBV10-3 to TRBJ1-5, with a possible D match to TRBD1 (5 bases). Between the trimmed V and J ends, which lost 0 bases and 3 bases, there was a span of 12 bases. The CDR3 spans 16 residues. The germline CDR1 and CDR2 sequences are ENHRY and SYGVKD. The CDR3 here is CAISESVQGPNQPQHF. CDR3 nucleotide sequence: TGTGCCATCAGTGAGTCTGTCCAGGGCCCCAATCAGCCCCAGCATTTT.

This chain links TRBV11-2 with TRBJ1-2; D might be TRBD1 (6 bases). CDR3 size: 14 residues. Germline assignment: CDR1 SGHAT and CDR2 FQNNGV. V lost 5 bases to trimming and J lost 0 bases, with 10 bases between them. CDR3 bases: TGTGCCAGCAGCCTACGGGACACTAACTATGGCTACACCTTC. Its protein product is CASSLRDTNYGYTF.

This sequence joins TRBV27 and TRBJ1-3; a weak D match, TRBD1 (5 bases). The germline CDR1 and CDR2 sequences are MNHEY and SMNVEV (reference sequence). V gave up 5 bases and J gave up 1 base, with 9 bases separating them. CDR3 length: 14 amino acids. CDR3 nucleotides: TGTGCCAGCAGTCCCAGGGTATCTGGAAACACCATATATTTT. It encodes CASSPRVSGNTIYF.

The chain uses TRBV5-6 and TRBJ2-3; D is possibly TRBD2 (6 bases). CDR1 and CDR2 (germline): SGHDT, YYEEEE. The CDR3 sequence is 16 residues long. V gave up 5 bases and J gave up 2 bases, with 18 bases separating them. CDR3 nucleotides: TGTGCCAGCAGGGGCGGGGCCTTGGGCCCCACAGATACGCAGTATTTT. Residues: CASRGGALGPTDTQYF.

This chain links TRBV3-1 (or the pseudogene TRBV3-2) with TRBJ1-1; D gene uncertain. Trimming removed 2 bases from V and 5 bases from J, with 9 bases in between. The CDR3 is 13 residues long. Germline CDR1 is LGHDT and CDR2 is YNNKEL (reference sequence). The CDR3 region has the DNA TGTGCCAGCAGCCAATTTTTGGAGACTGAAGCTTTCTTT. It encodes CASSQFLETEAFF.

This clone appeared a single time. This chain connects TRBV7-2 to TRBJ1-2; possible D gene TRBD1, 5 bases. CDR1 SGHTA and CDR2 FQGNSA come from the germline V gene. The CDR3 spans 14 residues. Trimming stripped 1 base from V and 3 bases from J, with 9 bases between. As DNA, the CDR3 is TGTGCCAGCAGCTTAGGGGGGGTAGACTATGGCTACACCTTC. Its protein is CASSLGGVDYGYTF.

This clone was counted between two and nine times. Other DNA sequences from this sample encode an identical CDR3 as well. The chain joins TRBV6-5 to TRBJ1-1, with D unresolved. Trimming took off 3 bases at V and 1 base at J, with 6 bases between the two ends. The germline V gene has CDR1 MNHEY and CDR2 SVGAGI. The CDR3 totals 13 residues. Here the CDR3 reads CASSYPGNTEAFF. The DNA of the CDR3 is TGTGCCAGCAGTTATCCGGGGAACACTGAAGCTTTCTTT.

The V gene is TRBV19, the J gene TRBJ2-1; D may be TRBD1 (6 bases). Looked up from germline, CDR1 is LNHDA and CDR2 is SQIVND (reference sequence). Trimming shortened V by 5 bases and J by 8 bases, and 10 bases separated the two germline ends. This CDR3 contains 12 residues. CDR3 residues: CASSQGSYEQFF. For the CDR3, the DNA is TGTGCCAGTAGTCAGGGGTCCTATGAGCAGTTCTTC.

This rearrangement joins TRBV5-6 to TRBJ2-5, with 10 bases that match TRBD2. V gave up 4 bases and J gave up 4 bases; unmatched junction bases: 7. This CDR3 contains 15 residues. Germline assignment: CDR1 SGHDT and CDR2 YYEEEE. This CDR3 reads CASSQLAGRTETQYF. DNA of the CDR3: TGTGCCAGCAGCCAACTAGCGGGAAGGACAGAGACCCAGTACTTC.

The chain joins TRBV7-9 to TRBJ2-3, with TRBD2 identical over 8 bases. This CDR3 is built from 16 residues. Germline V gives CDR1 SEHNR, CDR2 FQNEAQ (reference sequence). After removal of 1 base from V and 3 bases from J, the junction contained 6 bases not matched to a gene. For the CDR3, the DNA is TGTGCCAGCAGCTTAGATGTGGGACTAGGTACAGATACGCAGTATTTT. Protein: CASSLDVGLGTDTQYF.